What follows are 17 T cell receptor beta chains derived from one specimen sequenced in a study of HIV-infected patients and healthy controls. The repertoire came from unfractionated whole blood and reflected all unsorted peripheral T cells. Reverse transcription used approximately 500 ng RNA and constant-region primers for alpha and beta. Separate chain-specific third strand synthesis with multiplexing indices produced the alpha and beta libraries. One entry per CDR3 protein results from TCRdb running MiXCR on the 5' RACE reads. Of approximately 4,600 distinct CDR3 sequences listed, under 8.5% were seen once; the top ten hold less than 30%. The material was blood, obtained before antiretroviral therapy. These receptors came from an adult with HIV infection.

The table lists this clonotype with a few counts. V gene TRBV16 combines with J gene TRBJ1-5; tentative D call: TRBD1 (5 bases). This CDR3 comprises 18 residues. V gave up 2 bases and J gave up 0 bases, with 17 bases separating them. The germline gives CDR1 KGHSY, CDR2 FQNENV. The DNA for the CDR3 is TGTGCCAGCAGCCAAGGAGAAAACCGGACATATAGCAATCAGCCCCAGCATTTT. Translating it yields CASSQGENRTYSNQPQHF.

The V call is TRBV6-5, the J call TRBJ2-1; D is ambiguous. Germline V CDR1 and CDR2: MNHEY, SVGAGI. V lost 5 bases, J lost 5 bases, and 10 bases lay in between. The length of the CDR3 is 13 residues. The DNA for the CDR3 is TGTGCCAGCAGTGCTAGGGCGGACAATGAGCAGTTCTTC. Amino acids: CASSARADNEQFF.

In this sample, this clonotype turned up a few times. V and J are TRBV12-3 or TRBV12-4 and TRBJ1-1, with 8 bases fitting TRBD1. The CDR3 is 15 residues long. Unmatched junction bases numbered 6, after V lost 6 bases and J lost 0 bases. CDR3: CASSRQGSLNTEAFF. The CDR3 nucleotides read TGTGCCAGCAGCAGACAGGGGTCCTTGAACACTGAAGCTTTCTTT.

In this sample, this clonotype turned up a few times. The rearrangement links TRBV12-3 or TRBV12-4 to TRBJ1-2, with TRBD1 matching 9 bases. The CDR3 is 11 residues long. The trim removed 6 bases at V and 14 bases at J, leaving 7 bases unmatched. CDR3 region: CASSPQGARTF. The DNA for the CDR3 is TGTGCCAGCAGCCCACAGGGGGCGCGAACCTTC.

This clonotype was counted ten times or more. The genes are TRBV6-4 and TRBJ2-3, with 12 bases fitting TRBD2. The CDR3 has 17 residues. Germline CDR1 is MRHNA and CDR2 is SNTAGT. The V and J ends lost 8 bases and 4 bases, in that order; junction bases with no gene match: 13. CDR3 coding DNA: TGTGCCAGCTCCCCTAGCGGGGGGGCCTCGGGATCAGATACGCAGTATTTT. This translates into CASSPSGGASGSDTQYF.

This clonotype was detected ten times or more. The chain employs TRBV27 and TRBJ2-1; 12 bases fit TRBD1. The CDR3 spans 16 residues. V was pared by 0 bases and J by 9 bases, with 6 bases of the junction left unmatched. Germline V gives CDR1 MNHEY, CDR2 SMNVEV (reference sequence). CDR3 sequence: CASSLSGTGGKGEQFF. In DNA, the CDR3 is TGTGCCAGCAGTTTATCAGGGACAGGGGGCAAGGGTGAGCAGTTCTTC.

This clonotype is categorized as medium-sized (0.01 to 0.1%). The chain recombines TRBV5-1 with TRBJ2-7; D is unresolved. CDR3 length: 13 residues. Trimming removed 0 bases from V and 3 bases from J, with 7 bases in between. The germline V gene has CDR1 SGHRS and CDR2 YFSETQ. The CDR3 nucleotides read TGCGCCAGCAGCTTGGGGGAAAACTACGAGCAGTACTTC. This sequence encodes CASSLGENYEQYF.

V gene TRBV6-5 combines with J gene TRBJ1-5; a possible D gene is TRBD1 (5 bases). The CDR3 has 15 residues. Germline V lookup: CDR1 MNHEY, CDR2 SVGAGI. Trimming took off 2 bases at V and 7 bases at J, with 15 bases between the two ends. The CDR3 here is CASSYQPGPGQPQHF. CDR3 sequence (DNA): TGTGCCAGCAGTTACCAACCGGGACCGGGCCAGCCCCAGCATTTT.

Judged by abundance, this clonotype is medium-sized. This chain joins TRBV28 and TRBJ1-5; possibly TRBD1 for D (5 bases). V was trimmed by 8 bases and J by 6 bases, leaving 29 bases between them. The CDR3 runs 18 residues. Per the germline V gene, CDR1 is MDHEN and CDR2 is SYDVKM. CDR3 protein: CASSGLGEGMGFFQPQHF. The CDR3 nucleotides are TGTGCCAGCTCGGGGCTCGGCGAAGGCATGGGGTTCTTTCAGCCCCAGCATTTT.

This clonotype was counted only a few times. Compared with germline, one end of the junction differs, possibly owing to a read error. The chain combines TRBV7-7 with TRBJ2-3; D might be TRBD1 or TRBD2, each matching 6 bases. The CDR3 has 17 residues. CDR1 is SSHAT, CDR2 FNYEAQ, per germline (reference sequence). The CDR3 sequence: CASSLATGVEGADTQYF. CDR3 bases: TGTGCTAGCAGCTTAGCGACGGGCGTGGAGGGGGCAGATACGCAGTATTTT.

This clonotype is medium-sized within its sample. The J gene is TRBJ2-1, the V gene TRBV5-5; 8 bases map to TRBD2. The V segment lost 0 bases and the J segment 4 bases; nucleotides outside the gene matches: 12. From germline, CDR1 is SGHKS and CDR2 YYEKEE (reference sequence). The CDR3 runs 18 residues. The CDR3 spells CASSLGAGGGPGYNEQFF. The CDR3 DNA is TGTGCCAGCAGCTTGGGGGCCGGCGGGGGGCCGGGGTACAATGAGCAGTTCTTC.

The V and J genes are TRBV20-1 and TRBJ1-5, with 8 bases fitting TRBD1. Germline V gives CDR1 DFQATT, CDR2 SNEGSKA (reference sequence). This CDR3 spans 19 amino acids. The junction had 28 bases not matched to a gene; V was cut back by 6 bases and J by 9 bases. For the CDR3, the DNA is TGCAGTGCATTGGACAGGGATGGGACACCCGCAATGGTTAATGCGCCCCAGCATTTT. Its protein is CSALDRDGTPAMVNAPQHF.

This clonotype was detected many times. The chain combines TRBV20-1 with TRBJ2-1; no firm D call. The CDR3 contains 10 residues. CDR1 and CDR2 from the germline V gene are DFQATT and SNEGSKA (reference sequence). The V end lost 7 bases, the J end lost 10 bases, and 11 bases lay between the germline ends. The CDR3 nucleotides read TGCAGTGGGGAATTCCGGGAGCAGTTCTTC. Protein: CSGEFREQFF.

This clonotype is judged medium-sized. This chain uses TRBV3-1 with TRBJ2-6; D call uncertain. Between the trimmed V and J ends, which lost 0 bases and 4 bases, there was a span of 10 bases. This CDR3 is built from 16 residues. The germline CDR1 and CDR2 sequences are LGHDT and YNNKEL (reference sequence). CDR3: CASSQDSSTGANVLTF. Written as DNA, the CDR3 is TGTGCCAGCAGCCAAGATTCCAGTACCGGGGCCAACGTCCTGACTTTC.

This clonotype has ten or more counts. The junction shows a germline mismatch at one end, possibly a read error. CDR3: CATCSGRADGNEQFF. CDR3 nucleotides: TGTGCCACCTGCAGCGGGAGGGCCGATGGGAATGAGCAGTTCTTC. The chain couples TRBV15 to TRBJ2-1; 10 bases are shared with TRBD2. This CDR3 is 15 amino acids long. CDR1 is LNHNV, CDR2 YYDKDF, per germline (reference sequence).

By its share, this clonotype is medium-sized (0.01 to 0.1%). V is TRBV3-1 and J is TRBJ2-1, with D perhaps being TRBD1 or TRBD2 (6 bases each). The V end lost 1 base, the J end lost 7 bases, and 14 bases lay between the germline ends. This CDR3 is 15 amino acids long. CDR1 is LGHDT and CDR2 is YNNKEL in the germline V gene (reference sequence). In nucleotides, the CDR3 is TGTGCCAGCAGCCAAGTGAGGGGGGTTAGTAATGAGCAGTTCTTC. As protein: CASSQVRGVSNEQFF.

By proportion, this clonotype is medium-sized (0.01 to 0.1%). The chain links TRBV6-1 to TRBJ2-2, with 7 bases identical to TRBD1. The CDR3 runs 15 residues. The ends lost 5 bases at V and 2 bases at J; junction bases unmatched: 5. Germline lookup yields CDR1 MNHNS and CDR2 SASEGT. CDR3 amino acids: CASSRQGPNTGELFF. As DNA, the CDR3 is TGTGCCAGCAGTAGACAGGGACCAAACACCGGGGAGCTGTTTTTT.